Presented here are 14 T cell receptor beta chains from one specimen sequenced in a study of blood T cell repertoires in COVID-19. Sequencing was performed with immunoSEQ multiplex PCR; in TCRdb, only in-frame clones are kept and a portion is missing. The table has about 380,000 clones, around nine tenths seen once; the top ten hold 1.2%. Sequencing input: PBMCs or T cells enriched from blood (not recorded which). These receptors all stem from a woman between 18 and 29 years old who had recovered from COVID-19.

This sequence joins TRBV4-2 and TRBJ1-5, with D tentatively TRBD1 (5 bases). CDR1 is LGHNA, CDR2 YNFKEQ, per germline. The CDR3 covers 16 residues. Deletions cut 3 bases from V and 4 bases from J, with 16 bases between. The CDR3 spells CASSHAGGEGNQPQHF. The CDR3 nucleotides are TGTGCCAGCAGCCACGCGGGGGGGGAAGGGAATCAGCCCCAGCATTTT.

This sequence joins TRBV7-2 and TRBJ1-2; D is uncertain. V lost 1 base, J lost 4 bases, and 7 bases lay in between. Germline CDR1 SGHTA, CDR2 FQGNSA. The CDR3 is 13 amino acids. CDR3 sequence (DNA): TGTGCCAGCAGCTTAGACAGTACCTATGGCTACACCTTC. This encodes CASSLDSTYGYTF.

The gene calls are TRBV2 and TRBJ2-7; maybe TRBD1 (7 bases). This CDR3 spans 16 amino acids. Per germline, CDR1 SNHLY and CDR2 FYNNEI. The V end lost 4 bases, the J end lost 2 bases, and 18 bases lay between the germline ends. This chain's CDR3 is CASSGGRTGVPYEQYF. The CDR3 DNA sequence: TGTGCCAGCAGTGGAGGGAGGACAGGAGTCCCCTACGAGCAGTACTTC.

CDR3 residues: CASSIYETGTTEAFF. For the CDR3, the DNA is TGTGCCAGTAGTATTTACGAGACAGGGACCACTGAAGCTTTCTTT. The chain joins TRBV19 to TRBJ1-1; 7 positions agree with TRBD1. The CDR3 is 15 amino acids. Trimming took 3 bases from V and 4 from J; bases not matched to a gene: 8. CDR1 is LNHDA, CDR2 SQIVND, per germline (reference sequence).

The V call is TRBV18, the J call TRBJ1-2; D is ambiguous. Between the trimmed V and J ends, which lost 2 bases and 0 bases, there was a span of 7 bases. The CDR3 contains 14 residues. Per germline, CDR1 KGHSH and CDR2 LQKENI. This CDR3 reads CASSPGLSNYGYTF. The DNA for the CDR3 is TGTGCCAGCTCACCAGGACTGTCTAACTATGGCTACACCTTC.

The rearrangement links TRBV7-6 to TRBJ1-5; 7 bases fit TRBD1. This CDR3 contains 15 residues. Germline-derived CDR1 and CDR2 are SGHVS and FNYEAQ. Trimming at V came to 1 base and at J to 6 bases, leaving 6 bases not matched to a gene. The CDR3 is CASSLEGAGGQPQHF. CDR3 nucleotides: TGTGCCAGCAGCTTAGAAGGGGCAGGGGGTCAGCCCCAGCATTTT. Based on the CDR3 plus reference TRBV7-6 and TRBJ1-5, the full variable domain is GAGVSQSPRYKVTKRGQDVALRCDPISGHVSLYWYRQALGQGPEFLTYFNYEAQQDKSGLPNDRFSAERPEGSISTLTIQRTEQRDSAMYRCASSLEGAGGQPQHFGDGTRLSIL.

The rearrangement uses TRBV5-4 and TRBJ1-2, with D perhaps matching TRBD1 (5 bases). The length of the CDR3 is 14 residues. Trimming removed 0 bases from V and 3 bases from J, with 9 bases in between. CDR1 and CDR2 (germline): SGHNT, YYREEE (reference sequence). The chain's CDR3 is CASSLGGRDYGYTF. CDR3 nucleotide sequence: TGTGCCAGCAGCTTGGGGGGGAGGGACTATGGCTACACCTTC. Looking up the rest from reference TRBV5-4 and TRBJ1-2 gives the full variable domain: ETGVTQSPTHLIKTRGQQVTLRCSSQSGHNTVSWYQQALGQGPQFIFQYYREEENGRGNFPPRFSGLQFPNYSSELNVNALELDDSALYLCASSLGGRDYGYTFGSGTRLTVV.

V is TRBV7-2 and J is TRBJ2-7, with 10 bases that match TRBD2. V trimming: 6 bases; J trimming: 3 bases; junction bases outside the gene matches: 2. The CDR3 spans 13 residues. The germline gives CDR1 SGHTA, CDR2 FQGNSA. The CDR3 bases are TGTGCCAGCAGACGGACTAGCGGCTACGAGCAGTACTTC. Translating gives CASRRTSGYEQYF. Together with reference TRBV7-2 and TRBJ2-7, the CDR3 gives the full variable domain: GAGVSQSPSNKVTEKGKDVELRCDPISGHTALYWYRQSLGQGLEFLIYFQGNSAPDKSGLPSDRFSAERTGGSVSTLTIQRTQQEDSAVYLCASRRTSGYEQYFGPGTRLTVT.

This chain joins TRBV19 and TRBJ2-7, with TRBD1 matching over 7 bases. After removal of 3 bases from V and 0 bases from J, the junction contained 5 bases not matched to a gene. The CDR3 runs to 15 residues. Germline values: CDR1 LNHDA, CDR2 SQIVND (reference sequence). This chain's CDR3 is CASSIGRDSSYEQYF. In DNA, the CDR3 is TGTGCCAGTAGTATCGGACGGGACAGCTCCTACGAGCAGTACTTC.

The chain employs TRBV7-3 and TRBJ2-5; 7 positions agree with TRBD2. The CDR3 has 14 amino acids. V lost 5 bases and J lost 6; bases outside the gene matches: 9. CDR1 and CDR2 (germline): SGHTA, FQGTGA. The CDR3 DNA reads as TGTGCCAGCAGCAATCAGACTAGCTCGAAGACCCAGTACTTC. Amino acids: CASSNQTSSKTQYF.

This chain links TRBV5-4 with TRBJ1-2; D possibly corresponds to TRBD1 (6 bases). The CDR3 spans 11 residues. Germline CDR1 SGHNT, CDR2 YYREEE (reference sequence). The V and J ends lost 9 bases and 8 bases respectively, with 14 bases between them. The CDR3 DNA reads TGTGCCACTAGCGGGGGGGGCGGCTACACCTTC. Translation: CATSGGGGYTF.

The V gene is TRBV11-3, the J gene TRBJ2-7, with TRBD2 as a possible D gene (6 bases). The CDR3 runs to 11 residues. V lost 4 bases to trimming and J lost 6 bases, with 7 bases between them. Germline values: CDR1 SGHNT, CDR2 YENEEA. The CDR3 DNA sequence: TGTGCCAGCAGCTCGCGGGGCGAGCAGTACTTC. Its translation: CASSSRGEQYF.

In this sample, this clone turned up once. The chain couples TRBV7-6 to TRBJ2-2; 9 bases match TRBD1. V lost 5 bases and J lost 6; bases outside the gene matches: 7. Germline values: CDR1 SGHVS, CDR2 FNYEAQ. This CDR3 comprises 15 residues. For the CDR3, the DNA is TGTGCCAGCAGCGTTGGGACAGGGATAGCCGGGGAGCTGTTTTTT. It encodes CASSVGTGIAGELFF.

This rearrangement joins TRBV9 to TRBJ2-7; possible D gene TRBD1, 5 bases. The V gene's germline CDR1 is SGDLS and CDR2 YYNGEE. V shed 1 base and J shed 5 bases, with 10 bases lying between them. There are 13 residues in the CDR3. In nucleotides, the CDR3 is TGTGCCAGCAGCGTACAGGGTTCTCACGAGCAGTACTTC. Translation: CASSVQGSHEQYF.